The rows below give T cell receptor beta chains drawn from one sample of a study of CD8+ T cells in alopecia areata. Libraries were prepared by immunoSEQ multiplex PCR; TCRdb keeps only in-frame clonotypes and omits some of them. The sample records just under 65,000 clones, roughly 46% being singletons. The sample consisted of CD8+ T cells sorted from blood, taken around week 36, from a patient treated with tofacitinib. The receptors here all came from a human donor with alopecia areata. Both conserved end residues are part of each CDR3. The D gene is left open where the match is weak. Expanded clones get a size class; other rows say once, few or many, or leave the size out.

cdr3_length: 15
d_call: TRBD2
v_call: TRBV4-1
j_call: TRBJ2-5
clone_size: .
cdr3_aa: CASSQVAGSQETQYF
cdr3_nt: TGCGCCAGCAGCCAAGTAGCGGGGTCCCAAGAGACCCAGTACTTC

cdr3_length: 17
d_call: TRBD2
v_call: TRBV28
j_call: TRBJ2-1
clone_size: .
cdr3_aa: CASSQPRAGGVYNEQFF
cdr3_nt: TGTGCCAGCAGCCAACCGAGAGCGGGAGGTGTCTACAATGAGCAGTTCTTC

cdr3_length: 12
d_call: .
v_call: TRBV29-1
j_call: TRBJ2-5
clone_size: .
cdr3_aa: CSVWTTQETQYF
cdr3_nt: TGCAGCGTTTGGACAACTCAAGAGACCCAGTACTTC

cdr3_length: 17
d_call: .
v_call: TRBV4-1
j_call: TRBJ2-7
clone_size: .
cdr3_aa: CASSLISRPGALYEQYF
cdr3_nt: TGCGCCAGCAGCCTCATAAGCCGGCCCGGGGCCCTCTACGAGCAGTACTTC

cdr3_length: 16
d_call: .
v_call: TRBV7-9
j_call: TRBJ2-5
clone_size: .
cdr3_aa: CASSYAEGPSKETQYF
cdr3_nt: TGTGCCAGCAGCTATGCTGAGGGCCCCTCTAAAGAGACCCAGTACTTC

cdr3_length: 16
d_call: .
v_call: TRBV27
j_call: TRBJ2-7
clone_size: .
cdr3_aa: CASSSRGGTSSYEQYF
cdr3_nt: TGTGCCAGCAGTTCCCGAGGCGGTACTAGCTCCTACGAGCAGTACTTC

cdr3_length: 12
d_call: .
v_call: TRBV7-9
j_call: TRBJ2-7
clone_size: .
cdr3_aa: CASSWFPYEQYF
cdr3_nt: TGTGCCAGCAGCTGGTTTCCCTACGAGCAGTACTTC

cdr3_length: 14
d_call: .
v_call: TRBV29-1
j_call: TRBJ1-1
clone_size: few
cdr3_aa: CSVSAGRGNTEAFF
cdr3_nt: TGCAGCGTTTCGGCAGGCCGGGGGAACACTGAAGCTTTCTTT

cdr3_length: 14
d_call: .
v_call: TRBV4-1
j_call: TRBJ1-1
clone_size: .
cdr3_aa: CASSHTQLNTEAFF
cdr3_nt: TGCGCCAGCAGCCATACGCAGTTGAACACTGAAGCTTTCTTT

cdr3_length: 11
d_call: .
v_call: TRBV29-1
j_call: TRBJ2-7
clone_size: few
cdr3_aa: CSVVVGLEQYF
cdr3_nt: TGCAGCGTTGTAGTGGGGCTCGAGCAGTACTTC

cdr3_length: 13
d_call: .
v_call: TRBV10-3
j_call: TRBJ1-4
clone_size: .
cdr3_aa: CAISLTPGEKLFF
cdr3_nt: TGTGCCATCTCATTGACCCCAGGGGAAAAACTGTTTTTT

cdr3_length: 16
d_call: .
v_call: TRBV7-6
j_call: TRBJ2-5
clone_size: .
cdr3_aa: CASSPSPGTRQETQYF
cdr3_nt: TGTGCCAGCAGCCCGAGCCCCGGGACGCGACAAGAGACCCAGTACTTC

cdr3_length: 11
d_call: .
v_call: TRBV19
j_call: TRBJ2-1
clone_size: .
cdr3_aa: CASIRAGEQFF
cdr3_nt: TGTGCCAGTATTCGGGCCGGTGAGCAGTTCTTC

cdr3_length: 15
d_call: TRBD2
v_call: TRBV6-5
j_call: TRBJ2-7
clone_size: .
cdr3_aa: CASSSTGGRVYEQYF
cdr3_nt: TGTGCCAGCAGTTCCACCGGCGGGAGAGTCTACGAGCAGTACTTC

cdr3_length: 16
d_call: TRBD2
v_call: TRBV7-7
j_call: TRBJ2-1
clone_size: .
cdr3_aa: CASSHALAGGYNEQFF
cdr3_nt: TGTGCCAGCAGCCATGCCCTAGCGGGAGGCTACAATGAGCAGTTCTTC

cdr3_length: 14
d_call: TRBD1
v_call: TRBV30
j_call: TRBJ1-2
clone_size: .
cdr3_aa: CACVPGTGGYGYTF
cdr3_nt: TGTGCCTGCGTCCCCGGGACAGGGGGTTATGGCTACACCTTC

cdr3_length: 15
d_call: .
v_call: TRBV4-3
j_call: TRBJ2-7
clone_size: .
cdr3_aa: CASSIGRGPAYEQYF
cdr3_nt: TGCGCCAGCAGTATAGGGCGGGGGCCCGCTTACGAGCAGTACTTC

cdr3_length: 14
d_call: .
v_call: TRBV27
j_call: TRBJ2-2
clone_size: .
cdr3_aa: CASSYFGGSGELFF
cdr3_nt: TGTGCCAGCAGTTATTTCGGGGGTAGCGGGGAGCTGTTTTTT

cdr3_length: 10
d_call: .
v_call: TRBV29-1
j_call: TRBJ2-1
clone_size: few
cdr3_aa: CSVEGGEQFF
cdr3_nt: TGCAGCGTTGAAGGTGGTGAGCAGTTCTTC

cdr3_length: 13
d_call: TRBD1
v_call: TRBV10-3
j_call: TRBJ2-7
clone_size: once
cdr3_aa: CAIKTGDSYEQYF
cdr3_nt: TGTGCCATCAAGACAGGGGACAGCTACGAGCAGTACTTC

cdr3_length: 16
d_call: .
v_call: TRBV7-8
j_call: TRBJ2-7
clone_size: .
cdr3_aa: CASSLKVEINNHEQYF
cdr3_nt: TGTGCCAGCAGCTTAAAGGTCGAAATTAACAACCACGAGCAGTACTTC

cdr3_length: 13
d_call: .
v_call: TRBV4-1
j_call: TRBJ2-2
clone_size: once
cdr3_aa: CASSQKGAGELFF
cdr3_nt: TGCGCCAGCAGCCAGAAGGGGGCCGGGGAGCTGTTTTTT

cdr3_length: 12
d_call: .
v_call: TRBV30
j_call: TRBJ2-1
clone_size: few
cdr3_aa: CASPSGRGEQFF
cdr3_nt: TGTGCCAGCCCCTCGGGGCGGGGTGAGCAGTTCTTC

cdr3_length: 16
d_call: .
v_call: TRBV29-1
j_call: TRBJ2-5
clone_size: .
cdr3_aa: CSVEASGFPAQETQYF
cdr3_nt: TGCAGCGTTGAAGCCTCCGGGTTCCCAGCGCAAGAGACCCAGTACTTC

cdr3_length: 13
d_call: TRBD1
v_call: TRBV7-2
j_call: TRBJ2-7
clone_size: .
cdr3_aa: CASSAWTGREQYF
cdr3_nt: TGTGCCAGCAGCGCGTGGACAGGGAGGGAGCAGTACTTC

cdr3_length: 17
d_call: TRBD2
v_call: TRBV5-1
j_call: TRBJ2-5
clone_size: few
cdr3_aa: CASSAGLAAQYQETQYF
cdr3_nt: TGCGCCAGCAGCGCGGGACTAGCGGCGCAGTACCAAGAGACCCAGTACTTC

cdr3_length: 15
d_call: TRBD1
v_call: TRBV10-3
j_call: TRBJ2-7
clone_size: .
cdr3_aa: CAISMSGGADYEQYF
cdr3_nt: TGTGCCATCAGCATGTCAGGGGGCGCCGACTACGAGCAGTACTTC

cdr3_length: 17
d_call: TRBD1
v_call: TRBV29-1
j_call: TRBJ2-2
clone_size: few
cdr3_aa: CSVDPSTTGGDTGELFF
cdr3_nt: TGCAGCGTTGACCCCTCCACGACAGGGGGGGACACCGGGGAGCTGTTTTTT

cdr3_length: 12
d_call: .
v_call: TRBV7-9
j_call: TRBJ2-2
clone_size: .
cdr3_aa: CASSLDLKKLFF
cdr3_nt: TGTGCCAGCAGCTTAGATCTCAAAAAGCTGTTTTTT

cdr3_length: 15
d_call: TRBD2
v_call: TRBV7-2
j_call: TRBJ2-3
clone_size: .
cdr3_aa: CASSLGGRLPDTQYF
cdr3_nt: TGTGCCAGCAGCTTAGGCGGGAGGCTGCCAGATACGCAGTATTTT

cdr3_length: 15
d_call: TRBD2
v_call: TRBV4-3
j_call: TRBJ2-1
clone_size: .
cdr3_aa: CASSQDRSGNNEQFF
cdr3_nt: TGCGCCAGCAGCCAAGATCGTAGCGGGAACAATGAGCAGTTCTTC

cdr3_length: 15
d_call: .
v_call: TRBV9
j_call: TRBJ2-1
clone_size: few
cdr3_aa: CASSVVIAAVDEQFF
cdr3_nt: TGTGCCAGCAGCGTAGTGATAGCGGCAGTCGATGAGCAGTTCTTC

cdr3_length: 14
d_call: TRBD1
v_call: TRBV4-1
j_call: TRBJ2-1
clone_size: .
cdr3_aa: CASSRIGQGNEQFF
cdr3_nt: TGCGCCAGCAGCCGCATAGGACAGGGAAACGAGCAGTTCTTC

cdr3_length: 14
d_call: .
v_call: TRBV14
j_call: TRBJ1-2
clone_size: .
cdr3_aa: CASSHVRGNYGYTF
cdr3_nt: TGTGCCAGCAGCCACGTCCGCGGTAACTATGGCTACACCTTC

cdr3_length: 15
d_call: .
v_call: TRBV11-1
j_call: TRBJ2-1
clone_size: .
cdr3_aa: CASSFSRGGSNEQFF
cdr3_nt: TGTGCCAGCAGCTTCTCTCGGGGCGGCAGCAATGAGCAGTTCTTC

cdr3_length: 14
d_call: .
v_call: TRBV29-1
j_call: TRBJ2-7
clone_size: once
cdr3_aa: CSVATGRNLYEQYF
cdr3_nt: TGCAGCGTTGCTACGGGACGGAACCTCTACGAGCAGTACTTC

cdr3_length: 13
d_call: .
v_call: TRBV29-1
j_call: TRBJ1-2
clone_size: few
cdr3_aa: CSVGGVMNYGYTF
cdr3_nt: TGCAGCGTTGGGGGGGTAATGAACTATGGCTACACCTTC

cdr3_length: 13
d_call: .
v_call: TRBV28
j_call: TRBJ1-2
clone_size: .
cdr3_aa: CASSSLDHYGYTF
cdr3_nt: TGTGCCAGCAGTTCCCTAGATCACTATGGCTACACCTTC

cdr3_length: 13
d_call: .
v_call: TRBV9
j_call: TRBJ2-2
clone_size: .
cdr3_aa: CASSALNTGELFF
cdr3_nt: TGTGCCAGCAGCGCATTAAACACCGGGGAGCTGTTTTTT

cdr3_length: 14
d_call: TRBD2
v_call: TRBV10-3
j_call: TRBJ2-1
clone_size: .
cdr3_aa: CASSGLGRDNEQFF
cdr3_nt: TGTGCCAGCAGCGGACTAGGGAGGGACAATGAGCAGTTCTTC

cdr3_length: 11
d_call: .
v_call: TRBV7-2
j_call: TRBJ2-1
clone_size: .
cdr3_aa: CASSFKNEQFF
cdr3_nt: TGTGCCAGCAGCTTCAAAAATGAGCAGTTCTTC

cdr3_length: 15
d_call: .
v_call: TRBV7-8
j_call: TRBJ2-1
clone_size: .
cdr3_aa: CASSFRTRERNEQFF
cdr3_nt: TGTGCCAGCAGCTTCCGGACCAGGGAGCGCAATGAGCAGTTCTTC

cdr3_length: 16
d_call: TRBD1
v_call: TRBV15
j_call: TRBJ1-5
clone_size: .
cdr3_aa: CATSRQGQYSNQPQHF
cdr3_nt: TGTGCCACCAGCAGACAGGGACAGTATAGCAATCAGCCCCAGCATTTT

cdr3_length: 14
d_call: .
v_call: TRBV27
j_call: TRBJ1-1
clone_size: few
cdr3_aa: CASSLQGGPPEAFF
cdr3_nt: TGTGCCAGCAGTTTGCAGGGAGGTCCCCCTGAAGCTTTCTTT

cdr3_length: 15
d_call: .
v_call: TRBV10-3
j_call: TRBJ2-4
clone_size: .
cdr3_aa: CANAERVGGLNIQYF
cdr3_nt: TGTGCCAACGCTGAGAGAGTAGGAGGGTTGAACATTCAGTACTTC